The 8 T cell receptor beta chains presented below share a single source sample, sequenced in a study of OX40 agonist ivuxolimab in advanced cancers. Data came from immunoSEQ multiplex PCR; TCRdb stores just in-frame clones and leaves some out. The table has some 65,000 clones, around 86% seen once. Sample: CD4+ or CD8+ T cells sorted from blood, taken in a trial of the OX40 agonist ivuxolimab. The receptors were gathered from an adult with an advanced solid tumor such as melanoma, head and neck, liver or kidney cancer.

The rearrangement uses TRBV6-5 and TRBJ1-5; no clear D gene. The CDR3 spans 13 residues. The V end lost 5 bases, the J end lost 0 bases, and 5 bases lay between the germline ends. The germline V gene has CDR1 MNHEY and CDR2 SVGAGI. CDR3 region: CASSPSSNQPQHF. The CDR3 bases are TGTGCCAGCAGTCCCAGTAGCAATCAGCCCCAGCATTTT.

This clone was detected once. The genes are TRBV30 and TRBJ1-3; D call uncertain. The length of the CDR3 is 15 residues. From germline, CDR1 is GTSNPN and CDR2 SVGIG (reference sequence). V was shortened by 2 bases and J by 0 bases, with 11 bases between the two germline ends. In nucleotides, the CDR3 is TGTGCCTGGAGTCATTACAGTGACTCTGGAAACACCATATATTTT. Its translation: CAWSHYSDSGNTIYF.

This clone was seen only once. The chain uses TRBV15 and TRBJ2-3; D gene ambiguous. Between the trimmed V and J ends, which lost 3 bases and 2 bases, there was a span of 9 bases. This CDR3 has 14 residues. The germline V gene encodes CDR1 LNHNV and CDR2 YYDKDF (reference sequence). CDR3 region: CATSSLFNTDTQYF. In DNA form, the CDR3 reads TGTGCCACCAGCAGCCTATTTAACACAGATACGCAGTATTTT.

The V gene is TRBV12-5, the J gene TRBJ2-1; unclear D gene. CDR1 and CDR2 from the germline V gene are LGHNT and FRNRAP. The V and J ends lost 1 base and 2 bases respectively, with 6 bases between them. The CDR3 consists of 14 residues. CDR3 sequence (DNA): TGTGCTAGTGGTTTGGGGGGAACCTACAATGAGCAGTTCTTC. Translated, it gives CASGLGGTYNEQFF.

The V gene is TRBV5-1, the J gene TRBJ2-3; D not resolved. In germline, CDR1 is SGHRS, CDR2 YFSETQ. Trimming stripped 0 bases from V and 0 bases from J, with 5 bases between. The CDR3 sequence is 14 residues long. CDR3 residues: CASSLAKSTDTQYF. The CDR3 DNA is TGCGCCAGCAGCTTGGCAAAAAGCACAGATACGCAGTATTTT.

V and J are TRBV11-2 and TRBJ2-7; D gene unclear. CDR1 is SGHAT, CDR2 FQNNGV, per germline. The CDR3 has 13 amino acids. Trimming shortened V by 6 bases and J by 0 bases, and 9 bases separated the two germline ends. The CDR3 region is CASRKDSSYEQYF. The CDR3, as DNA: TGTGCCAGCAGGAAGGATAGCTCCTACGAGCAGTACTTC.

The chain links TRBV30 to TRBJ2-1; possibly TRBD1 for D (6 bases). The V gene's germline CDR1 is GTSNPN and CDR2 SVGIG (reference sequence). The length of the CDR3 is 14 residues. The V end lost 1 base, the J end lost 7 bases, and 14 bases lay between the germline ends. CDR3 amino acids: CAWSATGSTNEQFF. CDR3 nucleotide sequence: TGTGCCTGGAGTGCTACAGGGTCCACGAATGAGCAGTTCTTC.

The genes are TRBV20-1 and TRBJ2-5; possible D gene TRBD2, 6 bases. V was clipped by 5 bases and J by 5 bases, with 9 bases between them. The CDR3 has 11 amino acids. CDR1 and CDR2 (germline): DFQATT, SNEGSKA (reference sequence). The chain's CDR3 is CSAGDSETQYF. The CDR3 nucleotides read TGCAGTGCTGGGGACTCTGAGACCCAGTACTTC.